This TCR beta chain originates from a study of cytomegalovirus exposure and HLA in healthy donors. In the study overall: Researchers previously reported finding roughly 120 million unique TCR beta sequences from some 180 million T cells. Caucasian-associated ancestry cluster membership applied to around 76% of nearly 400 genotyped donors. Regarding the study as a whole: Immune exposure information available was restricted to CMV serostatus. In a later analysis, parvovirus B19, influenza, CMV and Epstein-Barr virus appeared linked to several top co-occurrence clusters.

The PCR ran on 60 Vbeta and 13 Jbeta primers. Profiled with immunoSEQ multiplex PCR; TCRdb holds only in-frame clones, not every one. The profile shows about 170,000 clones, roughly four fifths of them singletons. This clone was detected a few times. Its antigen is not identified. The germline V gene has CDR1 SGHRS and CDR2 YFSETQ. Trimming cost V 1 base and J 6 bases; bases outside gene matches: 11. CDR3 length: 16 residues. The source is a woman aged 25 to 39 in good health and CMV-seropositive. The chain links TRBV5-1 to TRBJ2-3, with 7 bases that match TRBD1. The sample taken for sequencing was PBMCs. CDR3 coding DNA: TGCGCCAGCAGCTTGTCTGTAGGGACAGTATATGATACGCAGTATTTT. This gives the protein CASSLSVGTVYDTQYF.